Many counts were recorded for the clone carrying this T cell receptor beta chain. Antigen unknown. These data belong to a study of human T cells and chemical hapten exposure. Study-wide results and limits: Expanded TCRs made up significantly more big CDR3 similarity clusters than controls did. Unchanged with DPC sensitization were TCRs above 1 in 1000 frequency.

Time point defined: patch test 1, 2 weeks after DPC sensitization. Treatment of the sample: therapeutic diphenylcyclopropenone sensitization with weekly scalp DPC. The library labeled individual cDNA molecules by adding unique molecular identifiers to them. Source study methods: Samples held a median of approximately 96,000 TCRs, range 23,224–690,600. Each CDR3 protein is one row after TCRdb ran MiXCR on the RACE reads. It is TCRdb's table, rather than the study itself, that gives the V and J calls and clone size. This sample has about 57,000 distinct CDR3 sequences, with 9.3% found just once. This specimen was whole blood, taken in connection with sensitization to the hapten diphenylcyclopropenone (DPC). The source of this sequence is a woman aged 40 to 50 with alopecia areata. Some clones in this sample may be carry-over from other donors' samples.

In nucleotides, the CDR3 is TGCGCCAGCAGCCCCTCTACCGGGACAGGGGATGAAAAACTGTTTTTT. Protein product: CASSPSTGTGDEKLFF. This chain connects TRBV4-1 to TRBJ1-4, with 10 nucleotides matching TRBD1. CDR1 is MGHRA, CDR2 YSYEKL, per germline. This CDR3 has 16 amino acids. With 4 bases clipped from V and 6 bases from J, the junction kept 8 bases outside the gene matches.